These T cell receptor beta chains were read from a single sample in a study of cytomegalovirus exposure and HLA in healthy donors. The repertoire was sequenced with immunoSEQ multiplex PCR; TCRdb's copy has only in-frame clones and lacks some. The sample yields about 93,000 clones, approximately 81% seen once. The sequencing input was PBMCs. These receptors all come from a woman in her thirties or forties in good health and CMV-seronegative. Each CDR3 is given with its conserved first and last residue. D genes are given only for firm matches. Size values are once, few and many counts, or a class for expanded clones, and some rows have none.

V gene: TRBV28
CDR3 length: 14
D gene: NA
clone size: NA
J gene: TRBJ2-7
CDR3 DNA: TGTGCCAGCACCTCAGCGGAGGTCTCCTACGAGCAGTACTTC
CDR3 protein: CASTSAEVSYEQYF

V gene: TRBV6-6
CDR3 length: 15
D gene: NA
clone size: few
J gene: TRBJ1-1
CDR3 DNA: TGTGCCAGCAACACCCAGACACTCGGGAACACTGAAGCTTTCTTT
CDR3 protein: CASNTQTLGNTEAFF

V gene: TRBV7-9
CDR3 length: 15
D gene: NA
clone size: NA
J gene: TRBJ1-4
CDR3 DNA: TGTGCCAGCAGCTTATATGGGGCGGATAATGAAAAACTGTTTTTT
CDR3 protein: CASSLYGADNEKLFF

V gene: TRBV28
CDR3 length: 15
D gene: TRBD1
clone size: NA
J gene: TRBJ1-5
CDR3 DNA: TGTGCCAGCAGTTCACTTACAGGGGCCAGTCAGCCCCAGCATTTT
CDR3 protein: CASSSLTGASQPQHF

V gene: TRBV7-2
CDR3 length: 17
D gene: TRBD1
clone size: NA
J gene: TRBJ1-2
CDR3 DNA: TGTGCCAGCAGCTTAGTGTCTGGACAGGGGTTGGGCTATGGCTACACCTTC
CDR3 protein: CASSLVSGQGLGYGYTF

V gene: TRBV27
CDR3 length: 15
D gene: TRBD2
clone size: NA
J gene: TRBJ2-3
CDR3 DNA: TGTGCCAGCAGGCCCGGGACTAGCGGGAGCGAGACGCAGTATTTT
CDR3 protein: CASRPGTSGSETQYF

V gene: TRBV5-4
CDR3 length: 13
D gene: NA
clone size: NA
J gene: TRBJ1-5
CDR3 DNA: TGTGCCAGCAGCTTACCGGACGGCGCGGGCGAACATTTT
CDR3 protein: CASSLPDGAGEHF

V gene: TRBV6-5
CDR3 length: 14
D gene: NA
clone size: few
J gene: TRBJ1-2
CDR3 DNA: TGTGCCAGTAGGGTGCAGGGTATTCACGGTGGCTACACCTTC
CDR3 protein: CASRVQGIHGGYTF

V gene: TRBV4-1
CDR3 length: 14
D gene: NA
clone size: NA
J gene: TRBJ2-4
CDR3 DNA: TGCGCCAGCAGCCAAGATACGACATACCGCATTCAGTACTTC
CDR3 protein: CASSQDTTYRIQYF

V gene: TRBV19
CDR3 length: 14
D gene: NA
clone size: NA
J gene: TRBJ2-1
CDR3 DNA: TGTGCCAGTAGTACCATGAGCTCCTACAATGAGCAGTTCTTC
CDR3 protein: CASSTMSSYNEQFF

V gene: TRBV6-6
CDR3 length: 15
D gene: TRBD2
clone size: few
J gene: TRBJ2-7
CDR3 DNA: TGTGCCAGCAGTTATGGGGCGGGAGGGCTTGCCGAGCAGTACTTC
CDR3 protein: CASSYGAGGLAEQYF

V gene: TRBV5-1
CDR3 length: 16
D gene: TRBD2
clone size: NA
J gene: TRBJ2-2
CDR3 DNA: TGCGCCAGCAGCTTGGGACTAGCGGGAGAAACCGGGGAGCTGTTTTTT
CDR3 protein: CASSLGLAGETGELFF

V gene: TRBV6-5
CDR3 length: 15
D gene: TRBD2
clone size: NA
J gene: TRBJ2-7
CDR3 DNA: TGTGCCAGCAGGGGGGGACTAGCGGGAGTCTACGAGCAGTACTTC
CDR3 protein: CASRGGLAGVYEQYF

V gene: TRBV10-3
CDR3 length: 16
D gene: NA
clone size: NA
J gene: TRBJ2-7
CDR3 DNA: TGTGCCATCAGTGAGTCTCCGAGCGGGACAAACTACGAGCAGTACTTC
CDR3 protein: CAISESPSGTNYEQYF